What follows are 3 T cell receptor beta chains derived from one specimen sequenced in a study of cytomegalovirus exposure and HLA in healthy donors. The PCR used 60 Vbeta and 13 Jbeta primers. Repertoires were generated with immunoSEQ multiplex PCR, while TCRdb's copy carries only in-frame clones and drops some. The data show 110,000 to 150,000 clones, with 84% seen just once and 2.5% held by the top ten. Sequencing was carried out using PBMCs. Every receptor here comes from a boy under 10 years old in good health and CMV-seronegative.

The chain combines TRBV4-1 with TRBJ2-2; 8 positions agree with TRBD2. V trimming: 0 bases; J trimming: 5 bases; junction bases outside the gene matches: 5. CDR1 MGHRA and CDR2 YSYEKL come from the germline V gene. CDR3 length: 16 residues. CDR3 in DNA: TGCGCCAGCAGCCAAGAAATACTAGCGGCTACCGGGGAGCTGTTTTTT. This codes for CASSQEILAATGELFF.

For this clone: This specimen includes other DNA sequences encoding the same CDR3. J is TRBJ2-7 and V is TRBV6-6; TRBD2 matches 14 bases. Germline V gene sequence: CDR1 MNHNY, CDR2 SVGAGI (reference sequence). This CDR3 contains 16 residues. After removal of 5 bases from V and 2 bases from J, the junction contained 5 bases not matched to a gene. CDR3 nucleotide sequence: TGTGCCAGCAGTCAACCGACTAGCGGGAGGGCCTACGAGCAGTACTTC. It codes for CASSQPTSGRAYEQYF.

The genes are TRBV30 and TRBJ2-7; D remains ambiguous. Germline V lookup: CDR1 GTSNPN, CDR2 SVGIG (reference sequence). Trimming pared 5 bases from V and 3 bases from J, leaving 5 bases between. The CDR3 consists of 10 residues. DNA for the CDR3: TGTGCCTGGGGCGGCTACGAGCAGTACTTC. Its translation is CAWGGYEQYF. Complete variable domain (other parts from reference TRBV30 and TRBJ2-7): SQTIHQWPATLVQPVGSPLSLECTVEGTSNPNLYWYRQAAGRGLQLLFYSVGIGQISSEVPQNLSASRPQDRQFILSSKKLLLSDSGFYLCAWGGYEQYFGPGTRLTVT.